This paragraph covers one TCR beta chain sequence. What it binds is not known. This entry is derived from a study of T cell repertoires in cytomegalovirus infection. The overall study: HLA-C-restricted CMV epitopes, recently identified, and well-studied HLA-B-restricted ones were used by the study. In public TCR beta signatures, there were indications of both CMV infection and matching HLA type.

TCRdb itself ran the reads through MiXCR, one entry per CDR3 protein. The sample lists around 900,000 distinct CDR3 sequences; roughly 30% were seen once. Broader study findings: In two of eight donors, the top clonotype was HLA-C-restricted CMV-specific. Accumulated public TCR beta family frequency recognized individuals carrying CMV together with the relevant HLA.

Sample: cultured CD8+ T cells from PBMCs, taken from culture after CMV antigen stimulation. The clonotype originates from a human donor in good health (CMV status not recorded). Some clones in this sample may be carry-over from other donors' samples.

The CDR3 sequence is CASSLSSFMNTEAFF. The CDR3 coding sequence is TGTGCCAGCAGTTTAAGTTCCTTTATGAACACTGAAGCTTTCTTT. The gene calls are TRBV12-3 or TRBV12-4 and TRBJ1-1; D is unresolved. V lost 2 bases, J lost 0 bases, and 10 bases lay in between. The length of the CDR3 is 15 residues.